A single sample gave rise to the 6 T cell receptor beta chains below, sequenced in a study of blood T cell repertoires in COVID-19. Clones were read by immunoSEQ multiplex PCR, and TCRdb kept only the in-frame ones, dropping some. The table has roughly 500,000 clones, 88% seen once. The sequenced material came from PBMCs or T cells enriched from blood (not recorded which). The receptors originated from a woman between 35 and 50 years old who had recovered from COVID-19.

The rearrangement links TRBV27 to TRBJ1-1, with D possibly TRBD1 on 5 matching bases. This CDR3 spans 14 amino acids. The germline V gene encodes CDR1 MNHEY and CDR2 SMNVEV (reference sequence). V lost 7 bases and J lost 1, with 13 bases in between. The CDR3 here is CASKQVLRNTEAFF. Here the CDR3 DNA reads TGTGCCAGCAAACAGGTTCTGAGGAACACTGAAGCTTTCTTT.

This rearrangement joins TRBV24-1 to TRBJ2-2, with D possibly TRBD1 on 6 matching bases. Germline V gene data show CDR1 as KGHDR and CDR2 as SFDVKD. The CDR3 length is 14 residues. Trimming pared 0 bases from V and 5 bases from J, leaving 6 bases between. The CDR3 bases are TGTGCCACCAGTGATTTGAGGGGGACCGGGGAGCTGTTTTTT. Its translation is CATSDLRGTGELFF.

The V and J genes are TRBV5-1 and TRBJ2-5, with D perhaps TRBD2 (7 bases). This CDR3 region has 16 residues. Germline V gene data show CDR1 as SGHRS and CDR2 as YFSETQ. The ends were cut back, 5 bases at V and 3 bases at J, with 20 bases in the middle. CDR3 region: CASRLVMGGREETQYF. DNA of the CDR3: TGCGCCAGCAGACTGGTTATGGGGGGGCGAGAAGAGACCCAGTACTTC. The full variable domain, its missing parts supplied by reference TRBV5-1 and TRBJ2-5, is KAGVTQTPRYLIKTRGQQVTLSCSPISGHRSVSWYQQTPGQGLQFLFEYFSETQRNKGNFPGRFSGRQFSNSRSEMNVSTLELGDSALYLCASRLVMGGREETQYFGPGTRLLVL.

The chain has TRBV13 and TRBJ2-7; D is possibly TRBD1 (5 bases). Per germline, CDR1 PRHDT and CDR2 FYEKMQ (reference sequence). Trimming left V 5 bases short and J 1 base short, with 9 bases between. This CDR3 is 13 amino acids long. The CDR3 spells CASSTSGSYEQYF. CDR3 coding DNA: TGTGCCAGCAGCACTTCAGGGTCCTACGAGCAGTACTTC. The complete variable domain, with remaining parts taken from reference TRBV13 and TRBJ2-7, reads AAGVIQSPRHLIKEKRETATLKCYPIPRHDTVYWYQQGPGQDPQFLISFYEKMQSDKGSIPDRFSAQQFSDYHSELNMSSLELGDSALYFCASSTSGSYEQYFGPGTRLTVT.

The rearrangement uses TRBV19 and TRBJ2-2; D unresolved. Trimming removed 0 bases from V and 0 bases from J, with 5 bases in between. CDR3 size: 15 residues. Germline V gene data show CDR1 as LNHDA and CDR2 as SQIVND (reference sequence). The CDR3 sequence is CASSIEASNTGELFF. CDR3 DNA: TGTGCCAGTAGTATAGAGGCTTCGAACACCGGGGAGCTGTTTTTT.

The chain uses TRBV19 and TRBJ2-1; 13 bases fit TRBD2. V was pared by 11 bases and J by 8 bases, with 6 bases of the junction left unmatched. Germline V gene lookup returns CDR1 LNHDA and CDR2 SQIVND (reference sequence). This CDR3 is built from 13 residues. The DNA of the CDR3 is TGTGCCGCAACTAGCGGGAGGGAGGATGAGCAGTTCTTC. Its translation: CAATSGREDEQFF. The entire variable domain, with the rest obtained from reference TRBV19 and TRBJ2-1, is as follows: DGGITQSPKYLFRKEGQNVTLSCEQNLNHDAMYWYRQDPGQGLRLIYYSQIVNDFQKGDIAEGYSVSREKKESFPLTVTSAQKNPTAFYLCAATSGREDEQFFGPGTRLTVL.